The rows below give T cell receptor beta chains drawn from one sample of a study of T cell responses to AZD1222 COVID-19 vaccine. This table comes from immunoSEQ multiplex PCR, and its TCRdb copy is limited to in-frame clones, with some not included. The table shows approximately 52,000 clones, with over 80% occurring only once. The sequenced sample was peripheral blood, obtained 28 days after the second AZD1222 dose. Source of these receptors: an adult who received the AZD1222 COVID-19 vaccine. The CDR3 runs from the conserved cysteine through the conserved F or W. A D gene is named only where the DNA matches it firmly. Where a row states a size, it is once, few, many or the class of an expanded clone; other rows omit it.

V: TRBV9
D: .
J: TRBJ2-4
size: .
DNA: TGTGCCAGCAGCGACCAAACGGGATACTCAAACATTCAGTACTTC
CDR3: CASSDQTGYSNIQYF

V: TRBV3-1/TRBV3-2
D: TRBD1
J: TRBJ1-2
size: .
DNA: TGTGCCAGCAGCCAAGATGCCAGGGGGGCCTATGGCTACACCTTC
CDR3: CASSQDARGAYGYTF

V: TRBV5-1
D: .
J: TRBJ1-1
size: .
DNA: TGCGCCAGCAGCTTGGGGGATCCGGGTGAAGCTTTCTTT
CDR3: CASSLGDPGEAFF

V: TRBV9
D: .
J: TRBJ2-5
size: .
DNA: TGTGCCAGCAGCGTAGCTGGGGGGCGACAAGAGACCCAGTACTTC
CDR3: CASSVAGGRQETQYF

V: TRBV12-2
D: .
J: TRBJ2-7
size: .
DNA: TGTGCAAGTCGCTTAGCTCGAGGGACTAGCGGGAGGAGCTGTTACGAGCAGTACTTC
CDR3: CASRLARGTSGRSCYEQYF

V: TRBV5-1
D: TRBD1
J: TRBJ1-6
size: .
DNA: TGCGCCAGCAGCCCCGACAGGGGGCAAAATTCACCCCTCCACTTT
CDR3: CASSPDRGQNSPLHF

V: TRBV30
D: .
J: TRBJ1-2
size: once
DNA: TGTGCCCGGGGGGGAGGTTTCGGCTATGGCTACACCTTC
CDR3: CARGGGFGYGYTF

V: TRBV5-1
D: TRBD1
J: TRBJ1-1
size: .
DNA: TGCGCCAGCAGTACCGGGACAGGGGGCCGGACTGAAGCTTTCTTT
CDR3: CASSTGTGGRTEAFF

V: TRBV28
D: TRBD1
J: TRBJ1-2
size: .
DNA: TGTGCCAGCAGACCTGGACAGGTGCTCTATGGCTACACCTTC
CDR3: CASRPGQVLYGYTF

V: TRBV5-6
D: .
J: TRBJ1-2
size: .
DNA: TGTGCCAGCATCCCGCGGACCCGCTATGGCTACACCTTC
CDR3: CASIPRTRYGYTF

V: TRBV7-2
D: .
J: TRBJ1-1
size: .
DNA: TGTGCCAGCAGCTTAGGGGGCCGGGTCACTGAAGCTTTCTTT
CDR3: CASSLGGRVTEAFF

V: TRBV6-5
D: .
J: TRBJ2-1
size: .
DNA: TGTGCCAGCAGTTGGACGACACTAGCTAATGAGCAGTTCTTC
CDR3: CASSWTTLANEQFF

V: TRBV6-1
D: TRBD1
J: TRBJ1-5
size: .
DNA: TGTGCCAGCAGTGAAGCGGGACAGGGTGTAGTGAGCAATCAGCCCCAGCATTTT
CDR3: CASSEAGQGVVSNQPQHF

V: TRBV3-1/TRBV3-2
D: .
J: TRBJ1-2
size: .
DNA: TGTGCCAGCAGCCAAGATAACCAGGGCAGATCGTACGGCTACACCTTC
CDR3: CASSQDNQGRSYGYTF

V: TRBV29-1
D: .
J: TRBJ2-7
size: .
DNA: TGCAGCGTTGAAGGAGGAGGCTCCTACGAGCAGTACTTC
CDR3: CSVEGGGSYEQYF

V: TRBV7-9
D: .
J: TRBJ1-6
size: .
DNA: TGTGCCAGCAGCCCGCGAGGAGGGGAGGGGAATTCACCCCTCCACTTT
CDR3: CASSPRGGEGNSPLHF

V: TRBV6-5
D: TRBD2
J: TRBJ2-3
size: .
DNA: TGTGCCAGCAGGGGACTAGTTAGCACAGATACGCAGTATTTT
CDR3: CASRGLVSTDTQYF

V: TRBV5-6
D: .
J: TRBJ1-4
size: .
DNA: TGTGCCAGCAGCGGAACAGGGCGTTTAAATGAAAAACTGTTTTTT
CDR3: CASSGTGRLNEKLFF

V: TRBV24-1
D: .
J: TRBJ2-3
size: .
DNA: TGTGCCACCAGTGACCGGGGCATGGCAGATACGCAGTATTTT
CDR3: CATSDRGMADTQYF

V: TRBV7-3
D: TRBD1
J: TRBJ1-1
size: .
DNA: TGTGCCAGCAGTTCAACCGGGACAGGGGTTTTCATGAACACTGAAGCTTTCTTT
CDR3: CASSSTGTGVFMNTEAFF

V: TRBV24-1
D: .
J: TRBJ2-5
size: .
DNA: TGTGCCACCAGTGACCTAAGGGAAGGCTTGGGAGAGACCCAGTACTTC
CDR3: CATSDLREGLGETQYF

V: TRBV27
D: .
J: TRBJ1-6
size: .
DNA: TGTGCCAGCACGGAAGATCGGGGGGCATATAATTCACCCCTCCACTTT
CDR3: CASTEDRGAYNSPLHF

V: TRBV4-1
D: TRBD2
J: TRBJ2-5
size: once
DNA: TGCGCCAGCAGCCAAGTAGCGGGAGGGGGGGAGACCCAGTACTTC
CDR3: CASSQVAGGGETQYF

V: TRBV6-4
D: .
J: TRBJ2-7
size: .
DNA: TGTGCCAGCAGTGACGCCCGGGACGTAGCCTACGAGCAGTACTTC
CDR3: CASSDARDVAYEQYF

V: TRBV9
D: .
J: TRBJ2-3
size: .
DNA: TGTGCCAGCAGTCTAGTGCCAGATACGCAGTATTTT
CDR3: CASSLVPDTQYF

V: TRBV4-2
D: TRBD1
J: TRBJ2-3
size: .
DNA: TGTGCCAGCAGCCGAGGCACAGGGGAACGTTTGACAGATACGCAGTATTTT
CDR3: CASSRGTGERLTDTQYF

V: TRBV18
D: .
J: TRBJ2-2
size: few
DNA: TGTGCCAGCTCACCTGCGGCAGGAGTGAACACCGGGGAGCTGTTTTTT
CDR3: CASSPAAGVNTGELFF

V: TRBV24-1
D: TRBD1
J: TRBJ2-1
size: .
DNA: TGTGCCACCAGTGATTCCGGGACAGGGACCTACAATGAGCAGTTCTTC
CDR3: CATSDSGTGTYNEQFF

V: TRBV9
D: TRBD2
J: TRBJ2-2
size: once
DNA: TGTGCCAGCAGCGTGACTAGCGGGAGGGTTTCCGGGGAGCTGTTTTTT
CDR3: CASSVTSGRVSGELFF

V: TRBV11-3
D: TRBD1
J: TRBJ1-1
size: .
DNA: TGTGCCAGCAGCCGCAAATTCGGGACAGGGAGGGACACTGAAGCTTTCTTT
CDR3: CASSRKFGTGRDTEAFF

V: TRBV6-2/TRBV6-3
D: .
J: TRBJ1-5
size: medium-sized
DNA: TGTGCCAGCAGTTACCGGGGAGACAGCAATCAGCCCCAGCATTTT
CDR3: CASSYRGDSNQPQHF

V: TRBV15
D: TRBD1
J: TRBJ2-1
size: .
DNA: TGTGCCACCAGCGCCGGGACAGACTACAATGAGCAGTTCTTC
CDR3: CATSAGTDYNEQFF

V: TRBV11-2
D: TRBD1
J: TRBJ2-5
size: .
DNA: TGTGCCAGCAGCTTAGTCCAGACAGGGGGCAGGGAGACCCAGTACTTC
CDR3: CASSLVQTGGRETQYF